This TCR beta chain derives from a study of blood T cell repertoires in COVID-19. About the research overall: There were acute and convalescent COVID-19 samples, and they came from the United States, Italy and Spain. PBMCs, B-cell-depleted T cells, or T cells were the source of the cDNA or gDNA that made up the material.

CDR3 length equals 14 residues. Germline assignment: CDR1 SGHNT and CDR2 YYREEE (reference sequence). V was pared by 4 bases and J by 2 bases, with 12 bases between. Seattle patients were enrolled while actively infected and followed longitudinally. Per the original methods: Reference gene primers were amplified, and this amplification served to estimate nucleated cell counts. The repertoire was sequenced with immunoSEQ multiplex PCR; TCRdb's copy has only in-frame clones and lacks some. That table furnishes V, J and clone size, whereas the DNA furnished D and trimming. This table holds 70,000 to 95,000 clones, roughly nine tenths found once. This clone came up once.

Sequenced sample: peripheral blood. This TCR came from a man aged 45-60 years with COVID-19, enrolled during active disease. The rearrangement uses TRBV5-4 and TRBJ2-5; TRBD1 is a possible D gene (6 bases). The CDR3, as DNA: TGTGCCAGCAGCATAGGGGGTGGACAAGAGACCCAGTACTTC. Encoded protein: CASSIGGGQETQYF. Looking up the rest from reference TRBV5-4 and TRBJ2-5 gives the full variable domain: ETGVTQSPTHLIKTRGQQVTLRCSSQSGHNTVSWYQQALGQGPQFIFQYYREEENGRGNFPPRFSGLQFPNYSSELNVNALELDDSALYLCASSIGGGQETQYFGPGTRLLVL.